This TCR beta chain was sequenced for a study of shared clonotypes between healthy human individuals. The donors were adults (healthy and HIV-negative) with no recent acute infections or vaccinations. In unsorted samples, genomic DNA was obtained using roughly 99 million PBMCs. CDR3 length: 16 residues. The J segment lost 3 bases and the V segment lost 2 bases, leaving 8 bases of the junction unmatched. The germline CDR1 and CDR2 sequences are SGHAT and FQNNGV. The test was conducted at deep level. Libraries were prepared by immunoSEQ multiplex PCR; TCRdb keeps only in-frame clonotypes and omits some of them. Of approximately 500,000 clones detected, 79% appear once; the ten largest clones hold about an eighth.

Sequenced input: PBMCs. The origin of this receptor is a woman between 40 and 50 years old in good health. Some clones in this sample may be carry-over from other donors' samples. The genes are TRBV11-2 and TRBJ2-3; 7 nucleotides align to TRBD2. DNA of the CDR3: TGTGCCAGCAGCTTATCCGCGGGAGAGGGGACAGATACGCAGTATTTT. Encoded protein: CASSLSAGEGTDTQYF. Supplemented by reference TRBV11-2 and TRBJ2-3, the full variable domain reads EAGVAQSPRYKIIEKRQSVAFWCNPISGHATLYWYQQILGQGPKLLIQFQNNGVVDDSQLPKDRFSAERLKGVDSTLKIQPAKLEDSAVYLCASSLSAGEGTDTQYFGPGTRLTVL.